The rows below give T cell receptor beta chains drawn from one sample of a study of blood T cell repertoires in COVID-19. Only in-frame clones appear in the TCRdb table, and some are missing; sequencing was by immunoSEQ multiplex PCR. The profile covers just under 150,000 clones, with about 88% appearing a single time and about 2.6% taken by the ten largest. Sequenced: peripheral blood. The receptors come from a human donor with acute or convalescent COVID-19. The donor label of this sample is uncertain. CDR3s include the opening cysteine and the closing phenylalanine or tryptophan. A D gene is named only where the DNA matches it firmly.

v_gene	j_gene	d_gene	CDR3nt	CDR3aa
TRBV7-3	TRBJ1-2	-	TGTGCCAGCAGCTTAAAGGGACCAGGGGCACATGGCTACACCTTC	CASSLKGPGAHGYTF
TRBV6-2/TRBV6-3	TRBJ2-1	TRBD1	TGTGCCAGCAGTCCCCGGGACAGGGGGCTTGAGCAGTTCTTC	CASSPRDRGLEQFF
TRBV3-1/TRBV3-2	TRBJ1-4	-	TGTGCCAGCAGCCAACAGGGTAATGAAAAACTGTTTTTT	CASSQQGNEKLFF
TRBV19	TRBJ2-1	-	TGTGCCAGTAGTATAGGACGGAGCTCCTACAATGAGCAGTTCTTC	CASSIGRSSYNEQFF
TRBV3-1/TRBV3-2	TRBJ2-2	TRBD2	TGTGCCAGCAGCCAAGGGCCGGGAGGAGCCGGGGAGCTGTTTTTT	CASSQGPGGAGELFF
TRBV7-6	TRBJ2-6	-	TGTGCCAGCAGCCCCCTTACAGGGACCGGGGCCAACGTCCTGACTTTC	CASSPLTGTGANVLTF
TRBV18	TRBJ1-1	TRBD1	TGTGCCAGCTCGGGGGACAGGGACACTGAAGCTTTCTTT	CASSGDRDTEAFF
TRBV6-6	TRBJ2-3	TRBD2	TGTGCCAGCAGTCGACTTCCCGGGACTAGCGGGAGAAGAGGAGTAACAGATACGCAGTATTTT	CASSRLPGTSGRRGVTDTQYF
TRBV4-2	TRBJ2-3	TRBD2	TGTGCCAGCAGCCAAGCCTTACTAGCGACGGGAGGGCCAGATACGCAGTATTTT	CASSQALLATGGPDTQYF
TRBV30	TRBJ1-2	TRBD1	TGTGCCTGGAGTACCCCAGGGGGCCGGAATGGCTACACCTTC	CAWSTPGGRNGYTF
TRBV5-1	TRBJ2-7	-	TGCGCCAGCAGCCCCGGAGGCATTCCGGGCTCCTACGAGCAGTACTTC	CASSPGGIPGSYEQYF
TRBV27	TRBJ2-6	TRBD2	TGTGCCAGCGGGGGGGGTTCCAGTTCCGCTGGGGCCAACGTCCTGACTTTC	CASGGGSSSAGANVLTF
TRBV12-3/TRBV12-4	TRBJ1-1	-	TGTGCCAGCAGTTTCTTCGGGACTGAAGCTTTCTTT	CASSFFGTEAFF
TRBV5-3	TRBJ2-4	TRBD1	TGTGCCAGAAGGGCGACAGGGAGAAGAACCAAAAACATTCAGTACTTC	CARRATGRRTKNIQYF
TRBV14	TRBJ2-3	TRBD1	TGTGCCAGCAGCCGACAGGGAGGCACAGATACGCAGTATTTT	CASSRQGGTDTQYF
TRBV24-1	TRBJ2-1	-	TGTGCCACCAGTGTTGGTGGACGGGGAGCCTACAATGAGCAGTTCTTC	CATSVGGRGAYNEQFF
TRBV5-4	TRBJ2-5	TRBD1	TGTGCCAGCAGCTGGGGACAGACCGTCCAAGAGACCCAGTACTTC	CASSWGQTVQETQYF
TRBV21-1	TRBJ1-2	-	TGTGCCAGGTTACAGGGGCCACCGGCCGGCTACACCTTC	CARLQGPPAGYTF
TRBV19	TRBJ1-5	-	TGTGCCAGTAGTAGCCTAAGCAATCAGCCCCAGCATTTT	CASSSLSNQPQHF